The 18 T cell receptor beta chains below come from one sample, sequenced in a study of beta chain features in type 1 diabetes. Whole-study results and caveats: Among all four CD4+ subsets, Type 1 diabetes patients had TCRB CDR3s that were moderately but significantly shorter.

Sequencing targeted expressed TCRB transcripts, as all isolated RNA had been reverse transcribed. Assay used: immunoSEQ multiplex PCR; TCRdb lists only in-frame clones, some missing. The sample includes about 22,000 clones, 50% to 70% of them seen just once. These receptors' targets are unknown. Sequences were obtained from stem cell memory CD4+ T cells from blood. The receptors originated from a man between 18 and 35 years old with type 1 diabetes.

This clone was seen a few times. This rearrangement joins TRBV9 to TRBJ1-1, with no clear D. Germline CDR1 is SGDLS and CDR2 is YYNGEE. The CDR3 totals 15 residues. V shed 0 bases and J shed 1 base, with 10 bases lying between them. The CDR3 loop is CASSVDNLWNTEAFF. The CDR3, as DNA: TGTGCCAGCAGCGTAGATAATTTGTGGAACACTGAAGCTTTCTTT.

The gene calls are TRBV11-2 and TRBJ1-1; D is unclear. V dropped 0 bases and J dropped 5 bases, with 7 bases sitting between them. The CDR3 contains 13 residues. Germline assignment: CDR1 SGHAT and CDR2 FQNNGV. Here the CDR3 DNA reads TGTGCCAGCAGCTTAGAACGGGGAACTGAAGCTTTCTTT. It specifies CASSLERGTEAFF.

This chain joins TRBV5-4 and TRBJ1-2; D not certain. CDR1 and CDR2 from the germline V gene are SGHNT and YYREEE (reference sequence). The length of the CDR3 is 13 residues. V was shortened by 4 bases and J by 4 bases, with 11 bases between the two germline ends. The CDR3 loop is CASSQTNPYGYTF. CDR3 sequence (DNA): TGTGCCAGCAGCCAGACAAACCCCTATGGCTACACCTTC.

In DNA, the CDR3 is TGTGCCAGCTCATCCTTATACTCCCTGAACACTGAAGCTTTCTTT. This gives the protein CASSSLYSLNTEAFF. This chain connects TRBV18 to TRBJ1-1, with D uncertain. Deletions cut 5 bases from V and 0 bases from J, with 13 bases between. CDR1 and CDR2 (germline): KGHSH, LQKENI. This CDR3 contains 15 residues.

The chain combines TRBV11-2 with TRBJ1-4; D is ambiguous. Germline V gene data show CDR1 as SGHAT and CDR2 as FQNNGV. The CDR3 is made up of 14 amino acids. The V and J ends lost 5 bases and 8 bases respectively, with 15 bases between them. The CDR3 sequence is CASSPGTTYEKLFF. CDR3 DNA: TGTGCCAGCAGCCCAGGCACCACCTACGAAAAACTGTTTTTT.

This rearrangement joins TRBV7-9 to TRBJ1-6; D might be TRBD1 (6 bases). The germline V gene encodes CDR1 SEHNR and CDR2 FQNEAQ (reference sequence). The CDR3 runs to 14 residues. The V end was cut by 1 base, the J end by 8 bases, with 9 bases between. The CDR3 region is CASSLGRGHSPLHF. In nucleotides, the CDR3 is TGTGCCAGCAGCTTAGGCAGGGGCCATTCACCCCTCCACTTT.

The chain is built from TRBV14 and TRBJ2-1; 9 nucleotides match TRBD2. The germline V gene encodes CDR1 SGHDN and CDR2 FVKESK. V shed 4 bases and J 9 bases; nucleotides not matched to a gene: 13. The CDR3 extends over 16 amino acids. The CDR3 DNA reads as TGTGCCAGCAGCCTACTGGGGACTAGCCCCCTGGGTGAGCAGTTCTTC. It encodes CASSLLGTSPLGEQFF.

This chain joins TRBV11-2 and TRBJ2-7; D is possibly TRBD1 (7 bases). Trimming took 5 bases from V and 7 from J, leaving 15 bases between them. Germline V gene data show CDR1 as SGHAT and CDR2 as FQNNGV. The CDR3 runs to 13 residues. CDR3 sequence: CASSVDRAGEQYF. The CDR3 DNA sequence: TGTGCCAGCAGCGTCGACAGGGCGGGGGAGCAGTACTTC.

This clone came up a few times. The rearrangement uses TRBV13 and TRBJ2-7; no clear D. The CDR3 has 13 amino acids. V was cut by 1 base and J by 1 base, with 5 bases left in between. CDR1 and CDR2 (germline): PRHDT, FYEKMQ (reference sequence). In nucleotides, the CDR3 is TGTGCCAGCAGCTTAGACAGTTCCTACGAGCAGTACTTC. Translation: CASSLDSSYEQYF.

This clone was counted between two and nine times. The sample carries other DNA sequences with the same CDR3. The chain carries TRBV11-2 and TRBJ2-1; 7 bases agree with TRBD2. The germline V gene has CDR1 SGHAT and CDR2 FQNNGV. J lost 6 bases, V lost 3 bases, and 8 bases had no gene match. This CDR3 has 15 residues. CDR3 in DNA: TGTGCCAGCAGCTTGGTAGGCGGGGGTCTCAATGAGCAGTTCTTC. It is translated as CASSLVGGGLNEQFF.

The chain recombines TRBV6-6 with TRBJ2-1; 8 bases line up with TRBD2. The CDR3 has 13 amino acids. V lost 6 bases to trimming and J lost 4 bases; unmatched junction nucleotides: 2. The germline V gene encodes CDR1 MNHNY and CDR2 SVGAGI (reference sequence). The CDR3 sequence is CASRRGAYNEQFF. The CDR3 nucleotides are TGTGCCAGCAGGCGGGGGGCTTACAATGAGCAGTTCTTC.

The chain couples TRBV2 to TRBJ2-3, with TRBD1 matching over 7 bases. The CDR3 is made up of 14 amino acids. CDR1 and CDR2 (germline): SNHLY, FYNNEI. V was clipped by 4 bases and J by 3 bases; unmatched bases: 4. CDR3 DNA sequence: TGTGCCAGCAGTGTTTTGACAGGGACAGATACGCAGTATTTT. The encoded protein is CASSVLTGTDTQYF.

This sequence joins TRBV7-4 and TRBJ2-7; TRBD1 aligns across 9 bases. The J call is doubtful: the DNA matches TRBJ2-5 better. Germline loops: CDR1 SGHVT, CDR2 SQSDAQ. The CDR3 sequence is 17 residues long. The CDR3 spells CASPPAGTGCIEETQYF. CDR3 nucleotides: TGTGCCAGCCCCCCTGCCGGGACAGGGTGTATTGAAGAGACCCAGTACTTC.

This clone was seen a few times. DNA of the CDR3: TGCAGCGTCCCGGGACAGGGGAGCGGAAACACCATATATTTT. Its protein is CSVPGQGSGNTIYF. V usage is TRBV29-1 and J usage is TRBJ1-3; 10 bases match TRBD1. The CDR3 has 14 amino acids. From germline, CDR1 is SQVTM and CDR2 ANQGSEA. Germline trimming cut 6 bases from V and 4 bases from J; bases unmatched to any gene: 6.

V usage is TRBV6-6 and J usage is TRBJ1-4; TRBD1 matches at 9 bases. Germline CDR1 and CDR2: MNHNY and SVGAGI (reference sequence). The junction had 7 bases not matched to a gene; V was cut back by 6 bases and J by 8 bases. CDR3 length equals 14 residues. CDR3 amino acids: CASRTDRGKEKLFF. For the CDR3, the DNA is TGTGCCAGCAGGACGGACAGGGGAAAGGAAAAACTGTTTTTT.

V usage is TRBV6-6 and J usage is TRBJ2-7, with 13 nucleotides matching TRBD2. Germline CDR1 and CDR2: MNHNY and SVGAGI (reference sequence). The V gene end was trimmed by 4 bases and the J gene end by 6 bases; junction bases not matched to a gene: 6. This CDR3 spans 15 amino acids. The CDR3 nucleotides read TGTGCCAGCAGTTCCGCCGGGACTAGCGGGATCGAGCAGTACTTC. Translation: CASSSAGTSGIEQYF.

The V gene is TRBV27, the J gene TRBJ2-7, with D perhaps TRBD1 (5 bases). The V end lost 2 bases, the J end lost 0 bases, and 8 bases lay between the germline ends. CDR3 length: 14 residues. Germline loops: CDR1 MNHEY, CDR2 SMNVEV (reference sequence). The CDR3 protein is CASSLRQHSYEQYF. CDR3 nucleotide sequence: TGTGCCAGCAGTTTAAGACAGCACTCCTACGAGCAGTACTTC.

About this clone itself: At one of its ends the junction is not consistent with the germline gene, which may arise from a read error. The chain joins TRBV5-8 to TRBJ1-6; D is perhaps TRBD1 (6 bases). The CDR3 covers 12 residues. Germline V CDR1 and CDR2: SGHTS, YDEGEE. As DNA, the CDR3 is TGTGCCAGCAGCTTGATCTCCGGGACAACCTACTTT. It yields the protein CASSLISGTTYF.